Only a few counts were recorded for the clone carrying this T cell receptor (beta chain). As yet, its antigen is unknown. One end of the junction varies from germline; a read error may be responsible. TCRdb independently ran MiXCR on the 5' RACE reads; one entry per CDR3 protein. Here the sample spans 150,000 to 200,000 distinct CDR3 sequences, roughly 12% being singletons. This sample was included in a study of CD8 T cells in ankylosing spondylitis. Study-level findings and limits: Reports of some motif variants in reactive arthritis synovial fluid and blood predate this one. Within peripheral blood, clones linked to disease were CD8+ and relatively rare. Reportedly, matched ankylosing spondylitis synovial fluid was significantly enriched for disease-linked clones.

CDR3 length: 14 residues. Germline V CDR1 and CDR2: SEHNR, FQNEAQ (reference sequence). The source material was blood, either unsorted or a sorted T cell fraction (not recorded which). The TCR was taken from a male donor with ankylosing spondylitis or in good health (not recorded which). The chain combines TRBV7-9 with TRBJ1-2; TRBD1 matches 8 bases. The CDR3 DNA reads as TGTGCCAGCAGCTTAGGAACGACCGGACAGGGTCCCGCCTTC. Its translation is CASSLGTTGQGPAF.